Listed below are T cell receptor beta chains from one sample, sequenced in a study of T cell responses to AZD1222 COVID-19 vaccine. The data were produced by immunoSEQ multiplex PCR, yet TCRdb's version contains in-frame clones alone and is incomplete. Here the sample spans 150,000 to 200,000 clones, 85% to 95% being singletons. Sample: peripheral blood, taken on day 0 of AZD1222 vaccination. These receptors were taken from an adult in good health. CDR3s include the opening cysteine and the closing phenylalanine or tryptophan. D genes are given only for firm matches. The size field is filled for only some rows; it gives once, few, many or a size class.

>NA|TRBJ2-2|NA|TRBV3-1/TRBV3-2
TGTGCCAGCAGCCAAGGTAGCCTGAACACCGGGGAGCTGTTTTTT
CASSQGSLNTGELFF
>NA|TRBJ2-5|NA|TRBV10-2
TGCGCCAGCATCAAGGACAGTCAAGAGACCCAGTACTTC
CASIKDSQETQYF
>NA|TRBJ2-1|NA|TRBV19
TGTGCCAGTAGTTTGACAGGTTACAATGAGCAGTTCTTC
CASSLTGYNEQFF
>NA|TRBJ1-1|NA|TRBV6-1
TGTGCCAGCAGTGAAGGTTGGTCAGGCCAGAGAGCTTTCTTT
CASSEGWSGQRAFF
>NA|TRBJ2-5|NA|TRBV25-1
TGTGCCAGCAGTGCTAGGGGGTATAGGGAGACCCAGTACTTC
CASSARGYRETQYF
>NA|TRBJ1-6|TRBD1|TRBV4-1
TGCGCCAGCAGCCAAGATTTCGTATTCGACAGGGGAAGATCACCCCTCCACTTT
CASSQDFVFDRGRSPLHF
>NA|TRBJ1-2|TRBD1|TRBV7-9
TGTGCCAGCAGCCTACGACAGGGGCCTGGCTACACCTTC
CASSLRQGPGYTF
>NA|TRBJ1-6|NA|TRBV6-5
TGTGCCAGCAGCCCCGACAGGTTCAACTCACCCCTCCACTTT
CASSPDRFNSPLHF
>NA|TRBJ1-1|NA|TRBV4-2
TGTGCCAGCAGCCAAGACGTGGGGACTGAAGCTTTCTTT
CASSQDVGTEAFF
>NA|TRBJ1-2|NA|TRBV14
TGTGCCAGCAGCCTGGTTAGGGGGTACGGCTACACCTTC
CASSLVRGYGYTF
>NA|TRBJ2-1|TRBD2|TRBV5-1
TGCGCCAGCAGCCCCACCGGACTAGGACCCTACAATGAGCAGTTCTTC
CASSPTGLGPYNEQFF
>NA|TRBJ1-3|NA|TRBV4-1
TGCGCCAGCAGTCTCCGGGACATACTCTCTGGAAACACCATATATTTT
CASSLRDILSGNTIYF
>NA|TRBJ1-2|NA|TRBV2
TGTGCCAGCAGTCCCAATGGCTATGGCTACACCTTC
CASSPNGYGYTF
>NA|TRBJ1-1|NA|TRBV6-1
TGTGCCAGCAGTGAATACTCAGGGCTATACACTGAAGCTTTCTTT
CASSEYSGLYTEAFF
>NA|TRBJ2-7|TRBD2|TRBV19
TGTGCCAGTAGACAATTTAGCGGGAGCTCCTACGAGCAGTACTTC
CASRQFSGSSYEQYF
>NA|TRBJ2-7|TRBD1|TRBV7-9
TGTGCCAGCAGCATAATAAGCGGACAGGGCGAGCAGTACTTC
CASSIISGQGEQYF
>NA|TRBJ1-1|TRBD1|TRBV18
TGTGCCGCGCGGGGACAGATGAACACTGAAGCTTTCTTT
CAARGQMNTEAFF
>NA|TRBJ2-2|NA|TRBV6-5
TGTGCCAGCAGTTACGGGGTGAACACCGGGGAGCTGTTTTTT
CASSYGVNTGELFF
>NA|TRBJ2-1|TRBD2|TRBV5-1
TGCGCCAGCAGCTTGGGACTAGCGGGTCACTCCTACAATGAGCAGTTCTTC
CASSLGLAGHSYNEQFF
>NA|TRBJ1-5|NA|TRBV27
TGTGCCAGCAGTTTAAGGTTCTTTGGGCTTGGTAGCAATCAGCCCCAGCATTTT
CASSLRFFGLGSNQPQHF
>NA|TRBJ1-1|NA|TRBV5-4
TGTGCCAGCAGCTTGGGGGGAATCGGACGGACTGAAGCTTTCTTT
CASSLGGIGRTEAFF
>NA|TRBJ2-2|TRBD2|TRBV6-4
TGTGCCAGCAGTGACCGGGGGGACACCGGGGAGCTGTTTTTT
CASSDRGDTGELFF
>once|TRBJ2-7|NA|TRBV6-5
TGTGCCAGCAGCTCTAGCCCCGACAGCTCCTACGAGCAGTACTTC
CASSSSPDSSYEQYF
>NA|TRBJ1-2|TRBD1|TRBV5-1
TGCGCCAGCAGCCCGCCGGACAGGGGACATGGCTACACCTTC
CASSPPDRGHGYTF
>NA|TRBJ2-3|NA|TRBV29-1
TGCAGCCTTCAAGTCGTTCCGTCGGGTAATACGCAGTATTTT
CSLQVVPSGNTQYF
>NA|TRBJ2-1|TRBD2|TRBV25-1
TGTGCCAGCAGTTTCACTAGCGGGAATTACAATGAGCAGTTCTTC
CASSFTSGNYNEQFF
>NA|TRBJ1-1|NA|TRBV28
TGTGCCAGCAGCCCCGGGGCGGAGATTACTGAAGCTTTCTTT
CASSPGAEITEAFF
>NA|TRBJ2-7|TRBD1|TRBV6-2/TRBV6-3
TGTGCCAGCAGCGTTACAGGGGGCTACTCCTACGAGCAGTACTTC
CASSVTGGYSYEQYF
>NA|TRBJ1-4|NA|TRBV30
TGTGCCTGGAGTGTACTGAATGTGTTTCCAACTAATGAAAAACTGTTTTTT
CAWSVLNVFPTNEKLFF
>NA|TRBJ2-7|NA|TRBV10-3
TGTGCCATCAGTCGGGACATCGCCTACGAGCAGTACTTC
CAISRDIAYEQYF
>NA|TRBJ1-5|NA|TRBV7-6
TGTGCCAGCAGCTTAGATGATAGGCACACTCAGCCCCAGCATTTT
CASSLDDRHTQPQHF
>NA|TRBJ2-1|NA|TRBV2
TGTGCCAGCCGCCTTTCCGTTTACAATGAGCAGTTCTTC
CASRLSVYNEQFF
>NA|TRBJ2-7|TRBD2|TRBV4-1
TGCGCCAGCAGCCAAGTCGGAGCGGGGGGCTACGAGCAGTACTTC
CASSQVGAGGYEQYF
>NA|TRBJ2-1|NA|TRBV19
TGTGCCAGTAGTATAAGAAGTTACCCCTACAATGAGCAGTTCTTC
CASSIRSYPYNEQFF
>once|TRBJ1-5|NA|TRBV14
TGTGCCAGCAGCCCGAACGTGAATCAGCCCCAGCATTTT
CASSPNVNQPQHF
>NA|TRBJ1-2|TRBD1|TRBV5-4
TGTGCCAGCAGCCCGCTAACAGGGGGCGATGGCTACACCTTC
CASSPLTGGDGYTF
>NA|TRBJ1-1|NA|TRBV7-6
TGTGCCAGCAGCTTAAGTGGAGGGAAGAACACTGAAGCTTTCTTT
CASSLSGGKNTEAFF
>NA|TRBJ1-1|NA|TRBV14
TGTGCCAGCAGCCTACAGATCGGCACTGAAGCTTTCTTT
CASSLQIGTEAFF
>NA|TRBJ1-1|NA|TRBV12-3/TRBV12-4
TGTGCCAGCAGTTTACGTCGGAACACTGAAGCTTTCTTT
CASSLRRNTEAFF
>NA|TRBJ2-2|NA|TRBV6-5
TGTGCCAGCATCGAAGGGGGCACCGGGGAGCTGTTTTTT
CASIEGGTGELFF
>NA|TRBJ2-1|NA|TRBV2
TGTGCCAGCAGTGAAGACTGGCCCCTCTCCTACAATGAGCAGTTCTTC
CASSEDWPLSYNEQFF
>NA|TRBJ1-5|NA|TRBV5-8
TGTGCCAGCAGCTTTGGAGTTGGTGGCAATCAGCCCCAGCATTTT
CASSFGVGGNQPQHF
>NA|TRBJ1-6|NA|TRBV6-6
TGTGCCAGCATAGGAGGGTTGGGTTCACCCCTCCACTTT
CASIGGLGSPLHF
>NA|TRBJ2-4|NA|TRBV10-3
TGTGCCATCAGTGAGTCGGGAACGGAGTTAGCCAAAAACATTCAGTACTTC
CAISESGTELAKNIQYF
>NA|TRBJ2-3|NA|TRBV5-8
TGTGCCAGCAGCTTCGGTAGGGGAACAGATACGCAGTATTTT
CASSFGRGTDTQYF
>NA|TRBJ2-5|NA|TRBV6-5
TGTGCCAGCAGGCTCGGGTACAGAGAGACCCAGTACTTC
CASRLGYRETQYF
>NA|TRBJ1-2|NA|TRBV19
TGTGCCAGTAGTCCCAGGTTAGGCTATGGCTACACCTTC
CASSPRLGYGYTF
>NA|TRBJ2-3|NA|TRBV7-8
TGTGCCAGCAGCTTAGCGCAGGGCAACACAGATACGCAGTATTTT
CASSLAQGNTDTQYF
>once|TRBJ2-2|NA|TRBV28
TGTGCCAGCAGTTTCTACGGGACCTACACCGGGGAGCTGTTTTTT
CASSFYGTYTGELFF
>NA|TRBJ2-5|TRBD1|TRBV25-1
TGTGCCACCCCGGGACAGGGGCAAGAGACCCAGTACTTC
CATPGQGQETQYF
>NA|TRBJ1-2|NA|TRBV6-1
TGTGCCAGCAGTGAAGGGACGGCCAACTATGGCTACACCTTC
CASSEGTANYGYTF
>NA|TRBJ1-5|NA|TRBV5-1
TGCGCCAGCAGCTTGGGCAGGGATCAGCCCCAGCATTTT
CASSLGRDQPQHF
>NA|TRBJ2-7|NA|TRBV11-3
TGTGCCAGCAGCCAAACTGTCGTCCACGAGCAGTACTTC
CASSQTVVHEQYF
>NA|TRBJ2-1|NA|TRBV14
TGTGCCAGCAGCCAATTCGGTCGTAAGAGCAATGAGCAGTTCTTC
CASSQFGRKSNEQFF
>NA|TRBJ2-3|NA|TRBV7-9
TGTGCCAGCAGCGCCCGCCCGGACAGTCGGACTAGCACAGATACGCAGTATTTT
CASSARPDSRTSTDTQYF
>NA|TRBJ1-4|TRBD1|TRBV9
TGTGCCAGCAGCCCCAAACACGGGACAGGGGGTTTGCTGTTTTTT
CASSPKHGTGGLLFF
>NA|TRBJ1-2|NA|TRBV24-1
TGTGCCACCAGTGAGTTAGGAGAAACTAACTATGGCTACACCTTC
CATSELGETNYGYTF
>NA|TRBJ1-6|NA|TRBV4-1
TGCGCCAGCAGCCAAGATACTTCTCAGTCCGGCTATTCACCCCTCCACTTT
CASSQDTSQSGYSPLHF
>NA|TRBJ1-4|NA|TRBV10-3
TGTGCCATCAGTGAGCCTACGAGGACTACAAACGAAAAACTGTTTTTT
CAISEPTRTTNEKLFF